This T cell receptor (beta chain) was recorded in a study of shared clonotypes between healthy human individuals. Broader study findings: Richness estimates generally favored naive over memory subsets.

Profiled with immunoSEQ multiplex PCR; TCRdb holds only in-frame clones, not every one. The table lists around 2.1 million clones, just over 90% of them singletons. Terminally differentiated effector memory CD45RA+ cells were excluded by CCR7 positive selection of CD45RO-negative cells. Concerning this clone: No antigen is known for it. Additional DNA sequences in this sample encode the identical CDR3.

The CDR3 spans 12 residues. The trim removed 4 bases at V and 3 bases at J, leaving 0 bases unmatched. CDR1 MDHEN and CDR2 SYDVKM come from the germline V gene. The chain joins TRBV28 to TRBJ2-7; 7 bases match TRBD2. The sequenced sample consisted of naive CD8+ T cells from PBMCs. This clonotype originated in a man younger than 35 in good health. Some clones in this sample may be carry-over from other donors' samples. In DNA, the CDR3 is TGTGCCAGCAGTTGGGGGGGCTACGAGCAGTACTTC. As protein: CASSWGGYEQYF.